This T cell receptor (beta chain) was observed in a study of shared clonotypes between healthy human individuals. Study information: Researchers assigned three CD4 naive, three CD4 memory, two CD8 naive and one CD8 memory plate to each donor.

Naive CD8 cells comprised CD45RO-negative, CCR7-positively selected cells, excluding terminally differentiated effector memory CD45RA+ cells. The donors, all of them Caucasian adults, lived in Nashville, Tennessee. Worth noting for this clone: What it recognizes is unknown.

General observations from the study: Non-shared clonotypes had lower generation probabilities than those shared by all four donors. A handful of donors had roughly 5% of their naive CD4 clonotypes in common.

The data were produced by immunoSEQ multiplex PCR, yet TCRdb's version contains in-frame clones alone and is incomplete. Seen here are roughly 2,000,000 clones, about 95% observed once, and the top ten hold more than 0.95%. Sequenced material: naive CD8+ T cells sorted from blood. The clonotype comes from a man aged 18-30 years in good health.

The CDR3 region is CASRPGLEGQETQYF. The CDR3 DNA sequence: TGTGCCAGCAGGCCGGGACTTGAGGGCCAAGAGACCCAGTACTTC. This chain links TRBV7-2 with TRBJ2-5; perhaps TRBD2 as D (6 bases). CDR1 and CDR2 from the germline V gene are SGHTA and FQGNSA. V was trimmed by 6 bases and J by 1 base, leaving 15 bases between them. This CDR3 is 15 amino acids long.